The next 21 T cell receptor beta chains were all read from a single sample in a study of blood T cell repertoires in COVID-19. Assay used: immunoSEQ multiplex PCR; TCRdb lists only in-frame clones, some missing. There are fewer than 500,000 clones in the sample; 80% to 90% occur only once, and about 1.1% lies in the top ten. Material: PBMCs or T cells enriched from blood (not recorded which). The receptors come from a man under 40 who had recovered from COVID-19.

The chain employs TRBV11-2 and TRBJ2-2; D is possibly TRBD2 (6 bases). The CDR3 consists of 15 residues. Germline CDR1 SGHAT, CDR2 FQNNGV. Trimming removed 5 bases at V and 3 bases at J, with 13 bases between. The CDR3 DNA sequence: TGTGCCAGCAGCGTACTAGCATCAGACACCGGGGAGCTGTTTTTT. Translated, it gives CASSVLASDTGELFF.

The chain couples TRBV10-3 to TRBJ2-3; tentative D call: TRBD2 (6 bases). CDR1 and CDR2 (germline): ENHRY, SYGVKD. V lost 6 bases, J lost 3 bases, and 10 bases lay in between. The CDR3 totals 13 residues. The CDR3 region is CAISLAWTDTQYF. DNA of the CDR3: TGTGCCATCAGCCTAGCGTGGACAGATACGCAGTATTTT.

The CDR3 sequence: CASSRDRARGNEQFF. The CDR3 coding sequence is TGTGCCAGCAGCAGGGACAGGGCTAGGGGCAATGAGCAGTTCTTC. J is TRBJ2-1 and V is TRBV7-9; TRBD1 matches at 9 bases. CDR1 is SEHNR, CDR2 FQNEAQ, per germline (reference sequence). CDR3 length: 15 amino acids. V gave up 5 bases and J gave up 6 bases; unmatched junction bases: 8.

J is TRBJ2-7 and V is TRBV13, with D maybe TRBD2 (7 bases). V was cut by 5 bases and J by 2 bases, with 10 bases left in between. CDR3 length: 13 amino acids. Per the germline V gene, CDR1 is PRHDT and CDR2 is FYEKMQ (reference sequence). For the CDR3, the DNA is TGTGCCAGCAGCCGGGGGGCACCCTACGAGCAGTACTTC. This encodes CASSRGAPYEQYF.

The chain carries TRBV11-2 and TRBJ2-1; TRBD2 matches 9 bases. The V gene's germline CDR1 is SGHAT and CDR2 FQNNGV. This CDR3 has 14 amino acids. V trimming: 8 bases; J trimming: 2 bases; junction bases outside the gene matches: 4. CDR3 protein: CASETSGAYNEQFF. In nucleotides, the CDR3 is TGTGCCAGCGAGACTAGCGGAGCCTACAATGAGCAGTTCTTC. Full variable domain (missing parts from reference TRBV11-2 and TRBJ2-1): EAGVAQSPRYKIIEKRQSVAFWCNPISGHATLYWYQQILGQGPKLLIQFQNNGVVDDSQLPKDRFSAERLKGVDSTLKIQPAKLEDSAVYLCASETSGAYNEQFFGPGTRLTVL.

V usage is TRBV18 and J usage is TRBJ2-7; D might be TRBD2 (5 bases). V lost 8 bases and J lost 1, with 15 bases in between. In germline, CDR1 is KGHSH, CDR2 LQKENI. This CDR3 region has 14 residues. The DNA for the CDR3 is TGTGCCAGCAAATTCTCGGGGTCTTCCTACGAGCAGTACTTC. It is translated as CASKFSGSSYEQYF.

The chain carries TRBV19 and TRBJ1-4; 8 bases are a match to TRBD1. Germline V gives CDR1 LNHDA, CDR2 SQIVND (reference sequence). Trimming removed 4 bases from V and 8 bases from J; junction bases left unmatched: 6. The CDR3 length is 14 residues. CDR3 nucleotides: TGTGCCAGTAGTAGAGTGGCAGGGGGCGAAAAACTGTTTTTT. Its translation is CASSRVAGGEKLFF.

This clone has just one count. The chain combines TRBV7-6 with TRBJ2-3; D might be TRBD2 (6 bases). The CDR3 length is 15 residues. CDR1 and CDR2 (germline): SGHVS, FNYEAQ. V was clipped by 1 base and J by 5 bases, with 13 bases between them. The CDR3 is CASSLGGGGGDTQYF. For the CDR3, the DNA is TGTGCCAGCAGCTTAGGGGGTGGGGGAGGAGATACGCAGTATTTT.

Regarding this clone: Other nucleotide sequences in the sample specify the same CDR3. The chain uses TRBV12-3 or TRBV12-4 and TRBJ1-5; D gene ambiguous. The CDR3 covers 13 residues. V gave up 6 bases and J gave up 7 bases, with 13 bases separating them. This chain's CDR3 is CASSLEAGQPQHF. In nucleotides, the CDR3 is TGTGCCAGCAGCCTTGAGGCGGGCCAGCCCCAGCATTTT.

The J gene is TRBJ2-5, the V gene TRBV19; D gene uncertain. The CDR3 loop spans 13 amino acids. Trimming removed 2 bases from V and 3 bases from J, with 7 bases in between. CDR1 LNHDA and CDR2 SQIVND come from the germline V gene (reference sequence). CDR3 nucleotides: TGTGCCAGTAGTATATTTCCCGAAGAGACCCAGTACTTC. Translating it yields CASSIFPEETQYF.

The table lists this clone with a count of one. The rearrangement joins TRBV10-2 to TRBJ1-2, with 10 nucleotides matching TRBD1. This CDR3 spans 15 amino acids. The ends lost 7 bases at V and 4 bases at J; junction bases unmatched: 9. Per germline, CDR1 WSHSY and CDR2 SAAADI. The CDR3 is CASTDRGNLGYGYTF. For the CDR3, the DNA is TGCGCCAGCACGGACAGGGGGAACCTGGGCTATGGCTACACCTTC.

The V gene is TRBV18, the J gene TRBJ1-1; D remains ambiguous. Trimming stripped 3 bases from V and 2 bases from J, with 4 bases between. The germline V gene encodes CDR1 KGHSH and CDR2 LQKENI. The CDR3 length is 12 residues. Here the CDR3 reads CASSPLNTEAFF. For the CDR3, the DNA is TGTGCCAGCTCACCTCTAAACACTGAAGCTTTCTTT.

The chain combines TRBV19 with TRBJ1-2; the D is unclear. V was pared by 3 bases and J by 7 bases, with 12 bases between. This CDR3 has 13 residues. CDR1 is LNHDA and CDR2 is SQIVND in the germline V gene (reference sequence). The CDR3: CASSIGGLSGYTF. In DNA, the CDR3 is TGTGCCAGTAGTATCGGAGGGCTGAGTGGCTACACCTTC.

The gene calls are TRBV19 and TRBJ2-7; 8 bases match TRBD1. V was pared by 9 bases and J by 7 bases, with 14 bases of the junction left unmatched. Germline CDR1 reads LNHDA; CDR2 reads SQIVND (reference sequence). The CDR3 length is 14 residues. The chain's CDR3 is CASRGQAGFEEQYF. CDR3 DNA: TGTGCCAGCAGGGGACAGGCGGGTTTCGAAGAGCAGTACTTC.

The V call is TRBV7-6, the J call TRBJ1-1; a possible D gene is TRBD1 (6 bases). Trimming took 1 base from V and 1 from J, leaving 16 bases between them. CDR1 and CDR2 from the germline V gene are SGHVS and FNYEAQ. The CDR3 contains 17 residues. In nucleotides, the CDR3 is TGTGCCAGCAGCTTAGGTAGGGGGACCCGGGGGAACACTGAAGCTTTCTTT. Translation gives CASSLGRGTRGNTEAFF.

The chain couples TRBV6-2 or TRBV6-3 to TRBJ1-2; D uncertain. Germline-derived CDR1 and CDR2 are MNHEY and SVGEGT. CDR3 length: 13 amino acids. Trimming took 6 bases from V and 7 from J, leaving 15 bases between them. Here the CDR3 DNA reads TGTGCCAGCAGCCCAACGAGGCAGTTTGGCTACACCTTC. Translated: CASSPTRQFGYTF.

The table lists this clone with a count of one. J is TRBJ1-1 and V is TRBV28, with D unresolved. Germline V gene lookup returns CDR1 MDHEN and CDR2 SYDVKM. CDR3 size: 12 residues. Trimming shortened V by 5 bases and J by 8 bases, and 12 bases separated the two germline ends. CDR3 loop: CASSLRRGEAFF. The CDR3 region has the DNA TGTGCCAGCAGTCTCCGCCGCGGGGAAGCTTTCTTT.

The genes are TRBV28 and TRBJ1-1, with 7 bases matching TRBD1. Germline values: CDR1 MDHEN, CDR2 SYDVKM. The CDR3 is 14 residues long. Losses at the gene ends were 6 bases for V and 0 bases for J; bases not matched to a gene: 4. The CDR3 loop reads CASRFTGVNTEAFF. DNA for the CDR3: TGTGCCAGCAGATTCACAGGGGTGAACACTGAAGCTTTCTTT.

The V call is TRBV19, the J call TRBJ1-1, with D perhaps matching TRBD1 (5 bases). CDR3 length: 14 amino acids. CDR1 is LNHDA and CDR2 is SQIVND in the germline V gene (reference sequence). V shed 8 bases and J shed 1 base, with 14 bases lying between them. CDR3 in DNA: TGTGCCAGTCTCAAATGGGGGGAGAACACTGAAGCTTTCTTT. Protein sequence: CASLKWGENTEAFF. The whole variable domain, remainder taken from reference TRBV19 and TRBJ1-1, is DGGITQSPKYLFRKEGQNVTLSCEQNLNHDAMYWYRQDPGQGLRLIYYSQIVNDFQKGDIAEGYSVSREKKESFPLTVTSAQKNPTAFYLCASLKWGENTEAFFGQGTRLTVV.

This clone was detected only once. The CDR3 DNA reads TGTGCCAGCACCCCAGGGATTTTGGGCGGAAACACCATATATTTT. Amino acids: CASTPGILGGNTIYF. The rearrangement links TRBV6-5 to TRBJ1-3; D is possibly TRBD1 (5 bases). The V end lost 7 bases, the J end lost 4 bases, and 17 bases lay between the germline ends. From germline, CDR1 is MNHEY and CDR2 SVGAGI. This CDR3 is built from 15 residues.

This clone has a single count. This sequence joins TRBV5-1 and TRBJ1-1, with TRBD1 identical over 10 bases. This CDR3 is built from 17 residues. V was clipped by 0 bases and J by 2 bases; unmatched bases: 7. Germline CDR1 reads SGHRS; CDR2 reads YFSETQ. The CDR3 region has the DNA TGCGCCAGCAGCTTGGCCCAGCGGGACAGGGGAAACACTGAAGCTTTCTTT. This sequence encodes CASSLAQRDRGNTEAFF.